In this sample, the clone carrying this T cell receptor (beta chain) turned up many times. The antigen is undetermined. Library construction for TCR beta used iRepertoire HTBI primers and Arm-PCR of CDR3 regions. TCRdb redid the calling of the multiplex PCR reads with MiXCR, one entry per CDR3 protein. The repertoire holds 350,000 to 500,000 distinct CDR3 sequences, with approximately 14% as singletons. This entry belongs to a study of regulatory T cells in long-lasting Graves disease. The CDR3 loop spans 15 amino acids. Germline CDR1 and CDR2: SGHKS and YYEKEE (reference sequence). The germline V and J ends were trimmed by 2 bases and 1 base, with 9 bases remaining between them. Study results and limitations: Among samples with persistent disease, TRBV28, TRBJ1-2 and TRBJ2-5 were favored.

As to time point: newly diagnosed GD, antithyroid drugs for less than 3 months. Isolated PBMC RNA provided the starting material for the TCR library. American Thyroid Association guidelines were used to diagnose Graves' disease. The sample also formed part of further work on T cells in Graves' hyperthyroidism and ophthalmopathy. That report adds: Lactation, pregnancy, other autoimmune disease or uncontrolled infection led to exclusion of patients.

The J gene is TRBJ2-2, the V gene TRBV5-5, with D possibly being TRBD2 (6 bases). Sequences were derived from peripheral blood mononuclear cells (PBMCs), sampled at new diagnosis, from a patient treated with antithyroid drugs. The clonotype originates from a woman in her fifties or sixties with Graves disease. This chain's CDR3 is CASSFVSGNTGELFF. The DNA for the CDR3 is TGTGCCAGCAGCTTTGTTAGCGGGAACACCGGGGAGCTGTTTTTT.